This is a list of T cell receptor beta chains from one sample in a study of identifying expanded T cells in peripheral blood. The protocol was immunoSEQ multiplex PCR, while the TCRdb copy is restricted to in-frame clones and leaves out a portion. Of approximately 140,000 clones in the sample, approximately 86% are singletons; the top ten hold approximately 8.9%. The specimen was blood. Source of these receptors: a person between 18 and 69 years old in good health. The conserved cysteine and the conserved F or W are not part of the CDR3 here. The D gene is left open where the match is weak. A row's size may be missing; if present it is once, few, many or a size class.

clone size: NA
D gene: NA
V gene: TRBV7-9
CDR3 length: 14
CDR3 protein: ASSLVGGGSSYEQY

clone size: NA
D gene: NA
V gene: TRBV9
CDR3 length: 13
CDR3 protein: ASSAQGGGINGYT

clone size: NA
D gene: NA
V gene: TRBV4-1
CDR3 length: 16
CDR3 protein: ASSQDGGPSIPNTEAF

clone size: once
D gene: NA
V gene: TRBV7-6
CDR3 length: 11
CDR3 protein: ASSAAWGYEQF

clone size: NA
D gene: NA
V gene: TRBV7-3
CDR3 length: 12
CDR3 protein: ASSSRASTDTQY

clone size: NA
D gene: NA
V gene: TRBV9
CDR3 length: 13
CDR3 protein: ASSVTGRITYGYT

clone size: NA
D gene: NA
V gene: TRBV7-9
CDR3 length: 12
CDR3 protein: ASSLNIGAGELF

clone size: NA
D gene: TRBD1
V gene: TRBV5-1
CDR3 length: 13
CDR3 protein: ASSSTGGSGNTIY

clone size: NA
D gene: NA
V gene: TRBV28
CDR3 length: 12
CDR3 protein: ASTNPNLGRVMA

clone size: NA
D gene: TRBD2
V gene: TRBV7-2
CDR3 length: 13
CDR3 protein: ASSFSGREGNEQF

clone size: NA
D gene: TRBD2
V gene: TRBV4-2
CDR3 length: 16
CDR3 protein: ASSQESPRAGVQETQY

clone size: NA
D gene: NA
V gene: TRBV2
CDR3 length: 12
CDR3 protein: ASIREFLTGELF

clone size: NA
D gene: NA
V gene: TRBV19
CDR3 length: 10
CDR3 protein: ASSRQTYGYT

clone size: NA
D gene: NA
V gene: TRBV4-2
CDR3 length: 16
CDR3 protein: ASSQLTVTHSGANVLT

clone size: NA
D gene: NA
V gene: TRBV7-9
CDR3 length: 14
CDR3 protein: ASSSPRFSAVDEQF

clone size: NA
D gene: NA
V gene: TRBV9
CDR3 length: 11
CDR3 protein: ASSAEANQPQH

clone size: NA
D gene: NA
V gene: TRBV5-1
CDR3 length: 15
CDR3 protein: ASSPAPREFSGNTIY

clone size: NA
D gene: NA
V gene: TRBV10-3
CDR3 length: 17
CDR3 protein: AISSFIEGGGNSGNTIY

clone size: NA
D gene: NA
V gene: TRBV18
CDR3 length: 11
CDR3 protein: ASSPRRSTEAF

clone size: NA
D gene: TRBD1
V gene: TRBV27
CDR3 length: 14
CDR3 protein: ASTTLRAGGDEKLF

clone size: NA
D gene: NA
V gene: TRBV7-9
CDR3 length: 13
CDR3 protein: ASSLGGAANTEAF

clone size: few
D gene: NA
V gene: TRBV11-2
CDR3 length: 9
CDR3 protein: ASSSGYEQY

clone size: NA
D gene: NA
V gene: TRBV30
CDR3 length: 14
CDR3 protein: AWKSTKGFSGNTIY

clone size: NA
D gene: NA
V gene: TRBV4-3
CDR3 length: 15
CDR3 protein: ASSQDLTGSSGNTIY

clone size: NA
D gene: NA
V gene: TRBV7-2
CDR3 length: 12
CDR3 protein: ASSLWAGSEKLF

clone size: NA
D gene: NA
V gene: TRBV5-4
CDR3 length: 14
CDR3 protein: ASSLGTGREGETQY

clone size: NA
D gene: NA
V gene: TRBV14
CDR3 length: 11
CDR3 protein: ASSQELDEPQH

clone size: NA
D gene: NA
V gene: TRBV6-6
CDR3 length: 12
CDR3 protein: ASSYSSLAYGYT

clone size: NA
D gene: NA
V gene: TRBV12-2
CDR3 length: 14
CDR3 protein: ASRTRLQNNTGELF